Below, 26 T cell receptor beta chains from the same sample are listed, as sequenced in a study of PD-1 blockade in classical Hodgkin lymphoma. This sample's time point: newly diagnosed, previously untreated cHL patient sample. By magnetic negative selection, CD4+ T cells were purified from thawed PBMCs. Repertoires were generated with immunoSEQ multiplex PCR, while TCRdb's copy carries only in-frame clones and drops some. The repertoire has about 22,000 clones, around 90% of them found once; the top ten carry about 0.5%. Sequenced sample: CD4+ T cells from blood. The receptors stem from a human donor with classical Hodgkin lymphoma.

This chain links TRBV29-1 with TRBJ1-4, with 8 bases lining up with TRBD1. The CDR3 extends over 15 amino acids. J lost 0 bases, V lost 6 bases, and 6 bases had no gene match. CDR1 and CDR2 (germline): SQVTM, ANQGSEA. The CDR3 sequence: CSVQTGAATNEKLFF. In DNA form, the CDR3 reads TGCAGCGTACAGACAGGGGCCGCAACTAATGAAAAACTGTTTTTT.

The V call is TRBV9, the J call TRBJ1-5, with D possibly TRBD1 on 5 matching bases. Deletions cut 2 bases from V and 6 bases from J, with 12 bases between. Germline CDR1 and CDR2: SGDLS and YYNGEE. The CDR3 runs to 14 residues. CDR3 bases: TGTGCCAGCAGCGTGGGGGATCTGAGTCAGCCCCAGCATTTT. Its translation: CASSVGDLSQPQHF.

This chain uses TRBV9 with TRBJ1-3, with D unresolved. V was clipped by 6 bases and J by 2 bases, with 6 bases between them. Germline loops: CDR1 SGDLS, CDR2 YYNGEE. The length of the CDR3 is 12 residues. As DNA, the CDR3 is TGTGCCAGCATGGGTCCTGGAAACACCATATATTTT. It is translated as CASMGPGNTIYF.

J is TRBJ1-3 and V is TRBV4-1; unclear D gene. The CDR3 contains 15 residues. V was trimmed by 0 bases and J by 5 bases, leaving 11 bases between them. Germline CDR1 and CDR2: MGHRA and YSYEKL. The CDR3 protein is CASSQERQTRNTIYF. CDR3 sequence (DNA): TGCGCCAGCAGCCAAGAGAGGCAGACGAGAAACACCATATATTTT.

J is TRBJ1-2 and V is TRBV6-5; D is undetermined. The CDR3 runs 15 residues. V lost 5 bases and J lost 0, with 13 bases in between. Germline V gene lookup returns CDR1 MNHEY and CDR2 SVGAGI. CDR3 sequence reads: CASSAHLGTNYGYTF. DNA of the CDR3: TGTGCCAGCAGTGCCCATTTAGGTACTAACTATGGCTACACCTTC.

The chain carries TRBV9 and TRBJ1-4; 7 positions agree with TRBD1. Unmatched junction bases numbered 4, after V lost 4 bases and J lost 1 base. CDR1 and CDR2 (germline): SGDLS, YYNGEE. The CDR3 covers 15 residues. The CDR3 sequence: CASSYRQGTNEKLFF. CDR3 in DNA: TGTGCCAGCAGCTACCGACAGGGAACTAATGAAAAACTGTTTTTT.

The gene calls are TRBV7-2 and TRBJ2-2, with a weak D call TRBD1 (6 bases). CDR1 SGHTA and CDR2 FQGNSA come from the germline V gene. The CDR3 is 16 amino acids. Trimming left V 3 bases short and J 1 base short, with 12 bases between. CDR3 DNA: TGTGCCAGCAGCTTCCGGCTAGGGGGGAACACCGGGGAGCTGTTTTTT. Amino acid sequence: CASSFRLGGNTGELFF.

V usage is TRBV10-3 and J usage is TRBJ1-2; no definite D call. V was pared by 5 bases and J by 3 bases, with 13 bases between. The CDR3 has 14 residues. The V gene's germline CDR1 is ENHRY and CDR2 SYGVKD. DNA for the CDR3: TGTGCCATCAGTCCCGGCAGTTCTGACTATGGCTACACCTTC. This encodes CAISPGSSDYGYTF.

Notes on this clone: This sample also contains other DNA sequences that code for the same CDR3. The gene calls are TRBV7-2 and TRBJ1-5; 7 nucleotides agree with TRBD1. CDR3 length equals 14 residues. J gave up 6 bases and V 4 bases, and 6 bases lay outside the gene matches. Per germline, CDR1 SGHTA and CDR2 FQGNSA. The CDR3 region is CASSSGQSIQPQHF. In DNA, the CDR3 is TGTGCCAGCAGCTCGGGACAGTCTATTCAGCCCCAGCATTTT. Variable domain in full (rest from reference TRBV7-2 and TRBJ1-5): GAGVSQSPSNKVTEKGKDVELRCDPISGHTALYWYRQSLGQGLEFLIYFQGNSAPDKSGLPSDRFSAERTGGSVSTLTIQRTQQEDSAVYLCASSSGQSIQPQHFGDGTRLSIL.

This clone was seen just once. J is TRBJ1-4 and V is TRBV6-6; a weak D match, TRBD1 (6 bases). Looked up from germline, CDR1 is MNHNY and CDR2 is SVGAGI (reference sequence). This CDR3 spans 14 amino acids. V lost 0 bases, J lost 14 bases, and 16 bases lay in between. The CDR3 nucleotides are TGTGCCAGCAGTTACTCCCATCAGACAGGAGTCCTGTTTTTT. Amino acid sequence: CASSYSHQTGVLFF.

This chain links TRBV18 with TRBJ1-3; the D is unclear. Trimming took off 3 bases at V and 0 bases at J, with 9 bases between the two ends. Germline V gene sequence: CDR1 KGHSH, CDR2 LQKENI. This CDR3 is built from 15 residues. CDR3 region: CASSPDGSSGNTIYF. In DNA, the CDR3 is TGTGCCAGCTCACCGGACGGAAGCTCTGGAAACACCATATATTTT.

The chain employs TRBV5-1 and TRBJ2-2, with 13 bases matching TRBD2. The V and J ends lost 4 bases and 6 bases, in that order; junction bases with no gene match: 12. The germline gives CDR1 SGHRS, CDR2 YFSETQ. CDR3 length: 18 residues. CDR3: CASSRWTSGGLESGELFF. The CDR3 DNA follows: TGCGCCAGCAGCCGTTGGACTAGCGGGGGATTGGAGTCCGGGGAGCTGTTTTTT.

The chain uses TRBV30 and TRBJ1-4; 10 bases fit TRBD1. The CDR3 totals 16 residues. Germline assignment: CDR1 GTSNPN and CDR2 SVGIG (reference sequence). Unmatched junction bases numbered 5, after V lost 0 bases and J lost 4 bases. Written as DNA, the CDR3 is TGTGCCTGGAGTGTAAGCGGGACAGGGGTTAATGAAAAACTGTTTTTT. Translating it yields CAWSVSGTGVNEKLFF.

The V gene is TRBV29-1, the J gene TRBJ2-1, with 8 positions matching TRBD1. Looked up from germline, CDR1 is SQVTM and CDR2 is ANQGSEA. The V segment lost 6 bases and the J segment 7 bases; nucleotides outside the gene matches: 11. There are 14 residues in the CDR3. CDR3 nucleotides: TGCAGCGTGAGACAGGGGTGGTACCGGAATGAGCAGTTCTTC. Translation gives CSVRQGWYRNEQFF.

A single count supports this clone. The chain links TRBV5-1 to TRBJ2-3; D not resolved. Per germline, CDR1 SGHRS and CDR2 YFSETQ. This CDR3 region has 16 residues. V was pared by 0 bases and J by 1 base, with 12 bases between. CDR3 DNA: TGCGCCAGCAGCTTGGTTATGGTATTCGGCACAGATACGCAGTATTTT. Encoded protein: CASSLVMVFGTDTQYF.

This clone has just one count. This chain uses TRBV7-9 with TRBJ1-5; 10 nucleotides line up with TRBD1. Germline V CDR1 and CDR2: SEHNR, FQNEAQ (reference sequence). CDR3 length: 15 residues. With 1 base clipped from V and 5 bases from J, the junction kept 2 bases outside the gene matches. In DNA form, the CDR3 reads TGTGCCAGCAGCTTAGGACAGGGGGCCTATCAGCCCCAGCATTTT. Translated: CASSLGQGAYQPQHF.

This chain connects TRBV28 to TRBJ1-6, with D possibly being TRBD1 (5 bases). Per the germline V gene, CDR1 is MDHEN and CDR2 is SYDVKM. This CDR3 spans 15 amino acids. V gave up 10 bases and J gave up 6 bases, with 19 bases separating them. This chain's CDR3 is CATKLAQGVNSPLHF. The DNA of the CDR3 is TGTGCCACCAAACTCGCGCAGGGCGTTAATTCACCCCTCCACTTT.

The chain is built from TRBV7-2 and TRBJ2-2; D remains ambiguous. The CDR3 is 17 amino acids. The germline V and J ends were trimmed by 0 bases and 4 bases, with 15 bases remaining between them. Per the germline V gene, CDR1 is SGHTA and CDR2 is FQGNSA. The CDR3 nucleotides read TGTGCCAGCAGCTTAGCGTTCCAGGATTTGGGCACCGGGGAGCTGTTTTTT. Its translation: CASSLAFQDLGTGELFF.

The CDR3 DNA is TGTGCCAGCAGCTCTTCGGATAGCGGGGGGGCCTGGGAGACCCAGTACTTC. Residues: CASSSSDSGGAWETQYF. This chain uses TRBV7-9 with TRBJ2-5, with 11 bases lining up with TRBD2. The ends lost 4 bases at V and 5 bases at J; junction bases unmatched: 12. Germline CDR1 SEHNR, CDR2 FQNEAQ (reference sequence). The CDR3 is 17 residues long.

In DNA form, the CDR3 reads TGTGCCAGCAGCTTTTCTTTAGGGTTCGTCGGCTATGGCTACACCTTC. This translates into CASSFSLGFVGYGYTF. This chain uses TRBV7-8 with TRBJ1-2; D unclear. This CDR3 comprises 16 residues. Germline values: CDR1 SGHVS, CDR2 FQNEAQ. Trimming stripped 3 bases from V and 4 bases from J, with 18 bases between.

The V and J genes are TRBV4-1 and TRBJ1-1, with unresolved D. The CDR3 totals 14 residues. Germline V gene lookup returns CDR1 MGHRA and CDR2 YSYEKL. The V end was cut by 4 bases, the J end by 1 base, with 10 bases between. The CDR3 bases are TGCGCCAGCAGCCGAGGCCTTCGGAACACTGAAGCTTTCTTT. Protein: CASSRGLRNTEAFF.

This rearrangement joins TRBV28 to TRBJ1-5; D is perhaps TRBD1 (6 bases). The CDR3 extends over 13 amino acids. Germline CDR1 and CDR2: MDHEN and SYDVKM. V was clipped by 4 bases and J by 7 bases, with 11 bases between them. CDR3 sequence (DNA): TGTGCCAGCAGTTCGGGACAAATACAGCCCCAGCATTTT. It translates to CASSSGQIQPQHF.

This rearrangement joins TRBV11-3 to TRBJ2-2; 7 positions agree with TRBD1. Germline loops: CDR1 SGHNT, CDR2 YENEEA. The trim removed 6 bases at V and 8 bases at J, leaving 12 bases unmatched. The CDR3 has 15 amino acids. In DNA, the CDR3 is TGTGCCAGCAGAGGGGACAGCGAAGGGCCGGGGGAGCTGTTTTTT. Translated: CASRGDSEGPGELFF. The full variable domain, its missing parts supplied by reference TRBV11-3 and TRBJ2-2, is EAGVVQSPRYKIIEKKQPVAFWCNPISGHNTLYWYLQNLGQGPELLIRYENEEAVDDSQLPKDRFSAERLKGVDSTLKIQPAELGDSAVYLCASRGDSEGPGELFFGEGSRLTVL.

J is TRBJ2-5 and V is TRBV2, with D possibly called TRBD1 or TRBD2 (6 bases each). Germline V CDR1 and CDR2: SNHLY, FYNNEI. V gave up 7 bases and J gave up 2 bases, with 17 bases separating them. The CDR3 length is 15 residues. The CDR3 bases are TGTGCCAGCACACGACTCGCGGGACAACAAGAGACCCAGTACTTC. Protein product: CASTRLAGQQETQYF.

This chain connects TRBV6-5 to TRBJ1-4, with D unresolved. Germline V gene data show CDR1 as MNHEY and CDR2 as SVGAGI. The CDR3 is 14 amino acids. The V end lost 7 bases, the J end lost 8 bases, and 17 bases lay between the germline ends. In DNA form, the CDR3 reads TGTGCCAGCAACCGACGGGGTGTAACGGAAAAACTGTTTTTT. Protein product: CASNRRGVTEKLFF.

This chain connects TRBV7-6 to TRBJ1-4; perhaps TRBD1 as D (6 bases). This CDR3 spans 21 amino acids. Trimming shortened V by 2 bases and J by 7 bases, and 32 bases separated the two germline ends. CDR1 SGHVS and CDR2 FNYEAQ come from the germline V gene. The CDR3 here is CASSLISPGALGGLIGEKLFF. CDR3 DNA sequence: TGTGCCAGCAGCTTAATCAGCCCGGGGGCCTTAGGAGGGCTTATTGGTGAAAAACTGTTTTTT.